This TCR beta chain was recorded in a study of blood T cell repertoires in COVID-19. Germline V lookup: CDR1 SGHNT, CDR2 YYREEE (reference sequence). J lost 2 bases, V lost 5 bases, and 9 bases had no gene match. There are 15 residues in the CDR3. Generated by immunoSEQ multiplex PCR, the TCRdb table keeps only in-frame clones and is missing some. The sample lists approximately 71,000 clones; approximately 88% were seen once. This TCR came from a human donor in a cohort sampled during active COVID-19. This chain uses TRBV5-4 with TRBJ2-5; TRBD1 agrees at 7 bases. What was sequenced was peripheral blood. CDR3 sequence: CASRDGTDLQETQYF. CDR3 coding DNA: TGTGCCAGCAGGGATGGGACAGACCTACAAGAGACCCAGTACTTC.